These 25 T cell receptor beta chains originate from one sample sequenced in a study of blood T cells in healthy people across ages. For the second PCR, which ran for about 7 to 11 cycles, a sample-barcoded 5' primer and a J-beta primer mix were used. TCRdb called the 5' RACE reads again in MiXCR, with one record for every CDR3 protein. This sample has 750,000 to 950,000 distinct CDR3 sequences, with under 35% found just once. The data also belong to a second study, concerning T cells of mothers and their children.

The source material was blood. These receptors were collected from a woman between 40 and 55 years old in good health.

A note on this clonotype: A much larger clone is a single base away; this may be a read error. The genes are TRBV7-9 and TRBJ1-1; D remains unclear. Germline lookup yields CDR1 SEHNR and CDR2 FQNEAQ (reference sequence). The length of the CDR3 is 19 residues. The CDR3 DNA follows: TGTGCCAGCAGCCTCCCGACCAAAATTATTACGACTGTAGACACTGAAGCTGTCTTT. As protein: CASSLPTKIITTVDTEAVF. The full variable domain, rest sourced from reference TRBV7-9 and TRBJ1-1, is DTGVSQNPRHKITKRGQNVTFRCDPISEHNRLYWYRQTLGQGPEFLTYFQNEAQLEKSRLLSDRFSAERPKGSFSTLEIQRTEQGDSAMYLCASSLPTKIITTVDTEAVFGQGTRLTVV.

The V call is TRBV30, the J call TRBJ2-4, with a tentative D call TRBD1 (5 bases). The J call may not be correct, given that the DNA end is closer to TRBJ2-7. This CDR3 is built from 13 residues. Per the germline V gene, CDR1 is GTSNPN and CDR2 is SVGIG (reference sequence). The CDR3 coding sequence is TGTGCCTGGACCCGACAGAGTCCCTACGAGCAGTACTTC. Translating gives CAWTRQSPYEQYF.

This clonotype showed up just a few times. The V gene is TRBV29-1, the J gene TRBJ1-1; TRBD1 agrees at 7 bases. The CDR3 spans 13 residues. The V gene's germline CDR1 is SQVTM and CDR2 ANQGSEA. The V segment lost 7 bases and the J segment 0 bases; nucleotides outside the gene matches: 5. The CDR3 loop reads CSGSGQLNTEAFF. The CDR3, as DNA: TGCAGCGGATCGGGACAGTTGAACACTGAAGCTTTCTTT. Based on the CDR3 plus reference TRBV29-1 and TRBJ1-1, the full variable domain is SAVISQKPSRDICQRGTSLTIQCQVDSQVTMMFWYRQQPGQSLTLIATANQGSEATYESGFVIDKFPISRPNLTFSTLTVSNMSPEDSSIYLCSGSGQLNTEAFFGQGTRLTVV.

This clonotype appeared many times. The chain couples TRBV12-3 or TRBV12-4 to TRBJ1-1, with a tentative D call TRBD1 (5 bases). This CDR3 is built from 14 residues. Trimming took off 6 bases at V and 0 bases at J, with 11 bases between the two ends. The CDR3 loop reads CASSLGRMNTEAFF. The CDR3 DNA follows: TGTGCCAGCAGCCTGGGACGGATGAACACTGAAGCTTTCTTT.

Comments on this clonotype: One end of the junction is discordant with germline, which a read error may explain. The CDR3 DNA sequence: TGTGCCAGCAGCCAAGAACATTCTGGAAGCACCATATATTTT. It codes for CASSQEHSGSTIYF. The genes are TRBV3-1 and TRBJ1-3, with D unclear. Germline V gene lookup returns CDR1 LGHDT and CDR2 YNNKEL (reference sequence). The CDR3 loop spans 14 amino acids.

This clonotype turned up a few times. The chain links TRBV25-1 to TRBJ2-7, with 7 bases fitting TRBD2. This CDR3 spans 17 amino acids. The trim removed 0 bases at V and 0 bases at J, leaving 8 bases unmatched. CDR1 is MGHDK and CDR2 is SYGVNS in the germline V gene. The CDR3 DNA follows: TGTGCCAGCAGTGAATATCGGGGAGGGGCGGGCTCCTACGAGCAGTACTTC. It specifies CASSEYRGGAGSYEQYF.

The chain recombines TRBV19 with TRBJ1-2; D gene unclear. Germline CDR1 reads LNHDA; CDR2 reads SQIVND (reference sequence). The V end was cut by 6 bases, the J end by 4 bases, with 15 bases between. The CDR3 runs to 14 residues. CDR3 protein: CASRTSGGVYGYTF. CDR3 sequence (DNA): TGTGCCAGTAGGACATCTGGCGGGGTCTATGGCTACACCTTC.

In this sample, this clonotype turned up a few times. The chain employs TRBV9 and TRBJ2-1; possible D gene TRBD1, 7 bases. The CDR3 has 14 residues. V dropped 2 bases and J dropped 5 bases, with 11 bases sitting between them. Germline values: CDR1 SGDLS, CDR2 YYNGEE. Written as DNA, the CDR3 is TGTGCCAGCAGCGTTGGCGGGACAGACAATGAGCAGTTCTTC. Its protein product is CASSVGGTDNEQFF.

This clonotype was counted at least ten times. CDR3 region: CSATTGRIYSNQPQHF. The CDR3 DNA reads as TGCAGTGCTACAACAGGGAGAATCTATAGCAATCAGCCCCAGCATTTT. This chain uses TRBV20-1 with TRBJ1-5; perhaps TRBD1 as D (6 bases). CDR1 and CDR2 from the germline V gene are DFQATT and SNEGSKA (reference sequence). CDR3 length equals 16 residues. Trimming removed 4 bases at V and 0 bases at J, with 16 bases between.

The chain employs TRBV6-4 and TRBJ2-4; 7 positions agree with TRBD2. Looked up from germline, CDR1 is MRHNA and CDR2 is SNTAGT. CDR3 size: 16 residues. V was clipped by 5 bases and J by 13 bases; unmatched bases: 20. CDR3 nucleotides: TGTGCCAGCAGTCGGGACTACTCCTTCTCCTACAATGAGCAGTACTTC. Amino acids: CASSRDYSFSYNEQYF.

J is TRBJ2-1 and V is TRBV6-1; D remains ambiguous. Germline loops: CDR1 MNHNS, CDR2 SASEGT. The length of the CDR3 is 15 residues. V lost 6 bases and J 0 bases, leaving 12 bases between the germline ends. The CDR3 nucleotides read TGTGCCAGCAGCTTGTCCCGGTTCTCCTACAATGAGCAGTTCTTC. Its protein is CASSLSRFSYNEQFF.

The V and J genes are TRBV12-3 or TRBV12-4 and TRBJ1-3, with 7 positions matching TRBD1. The length of the CDR3 is 15 residues. Trimming cost V 2 bases and J 4 bases; bases outside gene matches: 5. CDR3 residues: CASSLPRGVGNTIYF. DNA of the CDR3: TGTGCCAGCAGTTTACCCAGGGGGGTCGGAAACACCATATATTTT.

This sequence joins TRBV20-1 and TRBJ2-5; a possible D gene is TRBD2 (6 bases). Trimming took 0 bases from V and 2 from J, leaving 13 bases between them. CDR3 length: 15 amino acids. Germline CDR1 and CDR2: DFQATT and SNEGSKA (reference sequence). As DNA, the CDR3 is TGCAGTGCTAGAGATTATTCTAGCGAGCAAGAGACCCAGTACTTC. This translates into CSARDYSSEQETQYF.

This clonotype appeared a few times. The genes are TRBV27 and TRBJ2-5; 11 nucleotides match TRBD2. The J call may be wrong; the DNA end is better matched by TRBJ2-7. There are 15 residues in the CDR3. Germline V gene data show CDR1 as MNHEY and CDR2 as SMNVEV (reference sequence). The CDR3 DNA follows: TGTGCCTACCGGTTGTGGCTAGCGGGGGGCTACGAGCAGTACTTC. Amino acids: CAYRLWLAGGYEQYF.

Turning to this clonotype: Mismatch with germline at one junction end may stem from a read error. The chain joins TRBV9 to TRBJ1-2; maybe TRBD1 (5 bases). The CDR3 runs to 14 residues. CDR1 and CDR2 from the germline V gene are SGDLS and YYNGEE. In nucleotides, the CDR3 is TGTGCCGGCAGCGTAGCCGGGGGTCTCTATGGCTACACCTTC. Its protein product is CAGSVAGGLYGYTF. The whole variable domain, filled in from reference TRBV9 and TRBJ1-2, reads DSGVTQTPKHLITATGQRVTLRCSPRSGDLSVYWYQQSLDQGLQFLIQYYNGEERAKGNILERFSAQQFPDLHSELNLSSLELGDSALYFCAGSVAGGLYGYTFGSGTRLTVV.

This chain uses TRBV19 with TRBJ1-2; D remains unclear. Germline V gives CDR1 LNHDA, CDR2 SQIVND (reference sequence). Trimming left V 5 bases short and J 7 bases short, with 8 bases between. This CDR3 comprises 11 residues. CDR3: CASSAVCGYTF. The CDR3 DNA reads TGTGCCAGTAGTGCGGTCTGTGGCTACACCTTC.

This clonotype was seen many times. This chain joins TRBV4-2 and TRBJ2-1; the D gene is possibly TRBD1 (6 bases). The CDR3 has 17 amino acids. V shed 1 base and J shed 7 bases, with 20 bases lying between them. Germline V gene lookup returns CDR1 LGHNA and CDR2 YNFKEQ. The CDR3 loop is CASSQGSGTREGNEQFF. The CDR3 region has the DNA TGTGCCAGCAGCCAAGGGTCCGGGACACGTGAGGGGAATGAGCAGTTCTTC.

This clonotype came up a few times. The chain has TRBV20-1 and TRBJ1-5, with TRBD1 matching over 7 bases. V dropped 5 bases and J dropped 4; count of bases not matched to a gene: 5. Germline V CDR1 and CDR2: DFQATT, SNEGSKA (reference sequence). The CDR3 spans 13 residues. CDR3 nucleotide sequence: TGCAGTGCTTCAGGGGGAATAAATCAGCCCCAGCATTTT. As protein: CSASGGINQPQHF.

This clonotype was seen at least ten times. This chain connects TRBV29-1 to TRBJ2-7, with D possibly TRBD1 on 6 matching bases. Germline CDR1 SQVTM, CDR2 ANQGSEA. V was clipped by 3 bases and J by 0 bases, with 6 bases between them. The CDR3 totals 12 residues. Here the CDR3 reads CSVEDSSYEQYF. The CDR3 nucleotides are TGCAGCGTTGAGGACAGCTCCTACGAGCAGTACTTC.

This clonotype was detected many times. This chain joins TRBV4-3 and TRBJ2-7, with TRBD1 as a possible D gene (5 bases). The germline V and J ends were trimmed by 3 bases and 5 bases, with 17 bases remaining between them. The CDR3 is 15 residues long. In germline, CDR1 is LGHNA, CDR2 YSLEER. CDR3 region: CASSQGGATVNEQYF. CDR3 coding DNA: TGCGCCAGCAGCCAGGGTGGCGCGACAGTCAACGAGCAGTACTTC.

The chain combines TRBV12-3 or TRBV12-4 with TRBJ1-1, with a possible D match to TRBD1 (5 bases). The CDR3 contains 14 residues. V was shortened by 2 bases and J by 4 bases, with 11 bases between the two germline ends. The CDR3 loop is CASSLSGRGTEAFF. CDR3 bases: TGTGCCAGCAGTTTATCAGGGAGGGGCACTGAAGCTTTCTTT.

In this sample, this clonotype turned up many times. This chain uses TRBV7-2 with TRBJ2-1, with unresolved D. CDR3 size: 13 residues. Deletions cut 5 bases from V and 1 base from J, with 6 bases between. Per the germline V gene, CDR1 is SGHTA and CDR2 is FQGNSA. The CDR3 region has the DNA TGTGCCAGCAGCCAAGGTTCCTACAATGAGCAGTTCTTC. The encoded protein is CASSQGSYNEQFF.

This clonotype was counted between two and nine times. The chain uses TRBV5-1 and TRBJ2-1; D call uncertain. Between the trimmed V and J ends, which lost 3 bases and 6 bases, there was a span of 10 bases. This CDR3 has 13 amino acids. Germline V CDR1 and CDR2: SGHRS, YFSETQ. The CDR3 is CASSWPPTNEQFF. The CDR3 coding sequence is TGCGCCAGCAGCTGGCCGCCCACCAATGAGCAGTTCTTC.

This clonotype appeared many times. The chain carries TRBV5-1 and TRBJ2-1; 9 positions agree with TRBD2. J lost 4 bases, V lost 0 bases, and 2 bases had no gene match. CDR3 size: 15 residues. The germline V gene encodes CDR1 SGHRS and CDR2 YFSETQ. CDR3 DNA: TGCGCCAGCAGCTTGGCTGCGGGGGGGTACAATGAGCAGTTCTTC. Protein: CASSLAAGGYNEQFF. Full variable domain (rest looked up from reference TRBV5-1 and TRBJ2-1): KAGVTQTPRYLIKTRGQQVTLSCSPISGHRSVSWYQQTPGQGLQFLFEYFSETQRNKGNFPGRFSGRQFSNSRSEMNVSTLELGDSALYLCASSLAAGGYNEQFFGPGTRLTVL.

Many counts were recorded for this clonotype. The chain carries TRBV7-2 and TRBJ2-5, with no clear D. CDR1 SGHTA and CDR2 FQGNSA come from the germline V gene. The CDR3 consists of 14 residues. V was cut by 3 bases and J by 5 bases, with 13 bases left in between. CDR3 nucleotides: TGTGCCAGCAGCTTGCGATTGGGGTGGGAGACCCAGTACTTC. Translated, it gives CASSLRLGWETQYF.